The sequence of this TCR beta chain was determined in a study of blood T cell repertoires in COVID-19 (TCRdb year 2020). As for the study more broadly: Samples from collaborators originated in the United States, Italy and Spain and spanned both the acute and convalescent phases of COVID-19. The prospective study material was composed of cDNA or gDNA derived from T cells, B-cell-depleted T cells, or PBMCs. Deeply sampled blood TCRbeta repertoires from subjects exposed to, actively infected with, or recovered from COVID-19 were included in the dataset. A freely available public database, intended as a resource for researchers studying the immune response to SARS-CoV-2, is where the repertoires were released. Samples came from the ongoing ImmuneRACE study (first 160 participants) plus 1,254 subjects from 6 global collaborators. The sample metadata nearly always contained a de-identified subject ID, COVID-19 status, age in years and sex. Where HLA class I and class II types were available, the types were taken from metadata supplied by the sample provider, not from assay-based typing. Broad study findings and their caveats: The quantity of clinical and demographic metadata differed by source and by participant and was supplied without curation.

In regard to this clone: Its antigen has not been determined. Per-base quality was not reported, and no clone a single base away is much larger than it.

Whole blood was collected in K2EDTA tubes by collaborating institutions according to the institutions' own protocols. For TCRbeta analysis, collaborator samples were shipped as frozen whole blood, as isolated PBMCs, or as DNA extracted from either sample type. TCRbeta CDR3 regions were amplified from genomic DNA using the immunoSEQ Assay, a bias-controlled multiplex PCR. Per the original workflow: The number of nucleated cells in each sample was estimated by amplification of reference gene primers within the assay. To quantify the absolute abundance of each unique TCRbeta CDR3 rearrangement, sequence reads were collapsed and filtered. For each sample, productive Simpson clonality was calculated as the square root of Simpson's diversity index over productive rearrangements. TCRdb's version of the immuneACCESS table is confined to in-frame rearrangements and falls short of the full clone set. An unresolved V gene accounts for under half of the shortfall where checked; the remainder is of unknown origin. Clonal size and the V and J genes are those of that table, whereas D and trimming came from the DNA. This sample lists about 44,000 clones; approximately 88% were detected once. Roughly 1.3% of the sample belongs to the ten largest clones.

Relative to germline, V is 5 bases shorter and J is 1 base shorter, with 17 bases between their ends. Looking up the germline V gene yields CDR1 SGHTA and CDR2 FQGTGA. From the cysteine up to the phenylalanine, the CDR3 has a length of 17 residues. Only the CDR3 DNA is retained, 51 bases long and in frame from the first base. The origin of this receptor is a woman aged 35 to 49 with acute or convalescent COVID-19. Sequenced sample: peripheral blood. Recombination linked TRBV7-3 to TRBJ2-2, with TRBD2 as a weak D call on 6 bases. The nucleotides read TGTGCCAGCAGCCTCTTAGGGGTCGGGGGGAACACCGGGGAGCTGTTTTTT. This is translated as CASSLLGVGGNTGELFF. The full variable domain, with segments outside the CDR3 supplied by the reference TRBV7-3 and TRBJ2-2 proteins, appears as GAGVSQTPSNKVTEKGKYVELRCDPISGHTALYWYRQSLGQGPEFLIYFQGTGAADDSGLPNDRFFAVRPEGSVSTLKIQRTERGDSAVYLCASSLLGVGGNTGELFFGEGSRLTVL.